A single sample is the source of the 20 T cell receptor beta chains below, sequenced in a study of T cell responses to AZD1222 COVID-19 vaccine. Libraries were prepared by immunoSEQ multiplex PCR; TCRdb keeps only in-frame clonotypes and omits some of them. There are some 88,000 clones in the sample; about 90% occur only once, and around 5.2% lies in the top ten. The material sequenced was peripheral blood, taken on day 0 of AZD1222 vaccination. All receptors come from an adult in good health.

The rearrangement joins TRBV9 to TRBJ2-1; D gene uncertain. Trimming shortened V by 4 bases and J by 5 bases, and 19 bases separated the two germline ends. Germline CDR1 reads SGDLS; CDR2 reads YYNGEE. This CDR3 is built from 16 residues. This chain's CDR3 is CASSRTDPRADNEQFF. In DNA, the CDR3 is TGTGCCAGCAGCAGAACGGACCCCCGAGCCGACAATGAGCAGTTCTTC.

This chain connects TRBV10-1 to TRBJ2-1, with no clear D. This CDR3 region has 13 residues. Germline CDR1 and CDR2: WNHNN and SYGVQD (reference sequence). The V end lost 4 bases, the J end lost 6 bases, and 10 bases lay between the germline ends. This CDR3 reads CASSVAGRNEQFF. In nucleotides, the CDR3 is TGCGCCAGCAGTGTGGCAGGACGCAATGAGCAGTTCTTC.

This chain connects TRBV2 to TRBJ1-1; 7 nucleotides agree with TRBD1. The V gene's germline CDR1 is SNHLY and CDR2 FYNNEI. The CDR3 spans 13 residues. With 4 bases clipped from V and 5 bases from J, the junction kept 4 bases outside the gene matches. CDR3 in amino acids: CASSAAGGTEAFF. CDR3 sequence (DNA): TGTGCCAGCAGTGCAGCAGGGGGGACTGAAGCTTTCTTT.

Of note for this clone: The sample holds other DNA sequences that translate to the same CDR3. The chain recombines TRBV7-9 with TRBJ2-7; 7 bases are shared with TRBD2. The CDR3 is 13 amino acids. CDR1 SEHNR and CDR2 FQNEAQ come from the germline V gene (reference sequence). V lost 1 base, J lost 3 bases, and 0 bases stayed unmatched. Written as DNA, the CDR3 is TGTGCCAGCAGCTTAGGCGGGGGCTACGAGCAGTACTTC. This translates into CASSLGGGYEQYF.

The CDR3, as DNA: TGTGCCAGCAGCGTAGAGGTGTCGGCATCACCCCTCCACTTT. Residues: CASSVEVSASPLHF. The V gene is TRBV9, the J gene TRBJ1-6; D gene unclear. Germline V gene sequence: CDR1 SGDLS, CDR2 YYNGEE. Deletions cut 0 bases from V and 10 bases from J, with 11 bases between. CDR3 size: 14 residues.

This chain links TRBV3-1 (or the pseudogene TRBV3-2) with TRBJ2-7, with D possibly being TRBD1 (6 bases). The germline V gene encodes CDR1 LGHDT and CDR2 YNNKEL (reference sequence). V gave up 3 bases and J gave up 4 bases, with 10 bases separating them. CDR3 length equals 13 residues. CDR3 region: CASSHGTYYEQYF. CDR3 bases: TGTGCCAGCAGCCATGGGACATATTACGAGCAGTACTTC.

V gene TRBV27 combines with J gene TRBJ1-2; weak D call: TRBD1 (5 bases). Germline V gene data show CDR1 as MNHEY and CDR2 as SMNVEV (reference sequence). The ends were cut back, 6 bases at V and 5 bases at J, with 13 bases in the middle. This CDR3 is built from 13 residues. CDR3 in amino acids: CASSPRVEYGYTF. Written as DNA, the CDR3 is TGTGCCAGCAGCCCCAGGGTTGAGTATGGCTACACCTTC.

The chain joins TRBV5-4 to TRBJ2-3, with D hard to call. Germline CDR1 SGHNT, CDR2 YYREEE (reference sequence). The germline V and J ends were trimmed by 2 bases and 2 bases, with 6 bases remaining between them. The CDR3 consists of 13 residues. CDR3 coding DNA: TGTGCCAGCAGCTTTTGGGCCACAGATACGCAGTATTTT. It codes for CASSFWATDTQYF.

This clone was seen a few times. The chain uses TRBV9 and TRBJ1-1; D may be TRBD1 (5 bases). The CDR3 is 15 amino acids. V was shortened by 4 bases and J by 4 bases, with 17 bases between the two germline ends. The germline V gene encodes CDR1 SGDLS and CDR2 YYNGEE. CDR3 coding DNA: TGTGCCAGCAGCTCCCCCGGGACTTTGAGCACTGAAGCTTTCTTT. This encodes CASSSPGTLSTEAFF.

This clone occurred a few times. The chain joins TRBV10-3 to TRBJ2-7; 7 nucleotides align to TRBD2. The junction had 0 bases not matched to a gene; V was cut back by 0 bases and J by 1 base. The CDR3 spans 14 residues. Germline V gives CDR1 ENHRY, CDR2 SYGVKD. CDR3 loop: CAISESGGSYEQYF. CDR3 nucleotides: TGTGCCATCAGTGAGTCGGGGGGGTCCTACGAGCAGTACTTC.

Remarks on this clone: Mismatch with germline at one junction end may stem from a read error. This chain uses TRBV6-5 with TRBJ2-7, with TRBD2 matching over 8 bases. This CDR3 spans 15 amino acids. Germline CDR1 MNHEY, CDR2 SVGAGI. CDR3 in amino acids: CASSHSRGGHPEQYF. The CDR3 DNA reads as TGTGCCAGCAGTCACTCCCGGGGGGGGCACCCCGAGCAGTACTTC.

This chain connects TRBV7-9 to TRBJ1-1, with D uncertain. V was cut by 4 bases and J by 5 bases, with 8 bases left in between. The germline gives CDR1 SEHNR, CDR2 FQNEAQ (reference sequence). CDR3 size: 12 residues. DNA of the CDR3: TGTGCCAGCAGCTCCTTGGGGACTGAAGCTTTCTTT. Translating it yields CASSSLGTEAFF.

The chain joins TRBV27 to TRBJ1-2; D perhaps matches TRBD1 (6 bases). The V gene lost 2 bases and the J gene lost 3 bases, with 10 bases spanning the gap. The germline V gene has CDR1 MNHEY and CDR2 SMNVEV (reference sequence). The CDR3 is 14 amino acids. This CDR3 reads CASSLLGADYGYTF. The CDR3 DNA follows: TGTGCCAGCAGTTTACTGGGGGCCGACTATGGCTACACCTTC.

In its sample, this clone was seen once. The V and J genes are TRBV5-8 and TRBJ2-3; no reliable D call. Germline V CDR1 and CDR2: SGHTS, YDEGEE. This CDR3 region has 12 residues. V was clipped by 0 bases and J by 5 bases, with 4 bases between them. The CDR3 DNA is TGTGCCAGCAGCTTGGCCCGAGATACGCAGTATTTT. This encodes CASSLARDTQYF.

In DNA form, the CDR3 reads TGTGCCACCAGTGAGGTGGACCGCGAGCAGTACTTC. The encoded protein is CATSEVDREQYF. The gene calls are TRBV24-1 and TRBJ2-7; D ambiguous. The CDR3 covers 12 residues. Per germline, CDR1 KGHDR and CDR2 SFDVKD. V gave up 4 bases and J gave up 6 bases, with 9 bases separating them.

The chain links TRBV4-2 to TRBJ2-3; 12 bases fit TRBD2. The germline V gene encodes CDR1 LGHNA and CDR2 YNFKEQ. Trimming cost V 1 base and J 8 bases; bases outside gene matches: 7. CDR3 length: 16 residues. CDR3 in DNA: TGTGCCAGCAGCCAAGCTCTAGCGGGAGGGCCGGGTACGCAGTATTTT. Amino acid sequence: CASSQALAGGPGTQYF.

This clone was counted only a few times. The chain combines TRBV4-1 with TRBJ2-5; D not resolved. Germline CDR1 MGHRA, CDR2 YSYEKL. Deletions cut 1 base from V and 1 base from J, with 13 bases between. The CDR3 runs 16 residues. The CDR3 bases are TGCGCCAGCAGCCAAGCCGGCCTACCGCTCCAAGAGACCCAGTACTTC. Amino acid sequence: CASSQAGLPLQETQYF.

Remarks on this clone: At the DNA level, this CDR3 is encoded by other sequences in the same sample as well. The V and J genes are TRBV7-9 and TRBJ1-5; D perhaps matches TRBD1 (5 bases). The length of the CDR3 is 14 residues. The V and J ends lost 1 base and 5 bases respectively, with 9 bases between them. CDR1 is SEHNR and CDR2 is FQNEAQ in the germline V gene (reference sequence). The CDR3 nucleotides read TGTGCCAGCAGCTTAGATAGAGGGGATCAGCCCCAGCATTTT. The encoded protein is CASSLDRGDQPQHF.

This chain connects TRBV2 to TRBJ2-7; TRBD2 matches at 11 bases. The germline CDR1 and CDR2 sequences are SNHLY and FYNNEI. CDR3 length: 15 residues. J gave up 6 bases and V 5 bases, and 9 bases lay outside the gene matches. In DNA form, the CDR3 reads TGTGCCAGCAGTTCGACTAGCGGGAAAGGTGTCGAGCAGTACTTC. Translation gives CASSSTSGKGVEQYF.

This clone was picked up one time. The chain recombines TRBV6-5 with TRBJ2-7, with D possibly matching TRBD1 (6 bases). The CDR3 is 15 amino acids. Germline V CDR1 and CDR2: MNHEY, SVGAGI. V gave up 2 bases and J gave up 3 bases, with 14 bases separating them. The CDR3 reads CASSYVGGLGYEQYF. The CDR3 bases are TGTGCCAGCAGTTACGTAGGGGGATTGGGCTACGAGCAGTACTTC.